This T cell receptor beta chain was documented in a study of T cells in Graves' hyperthyroidism and ophthalmopathy. Graves' hyperthyroidism was deemed stable given no ophthalmopathy progression within 18 months. Each diagnosis drew on symptoms, thyroxine, TRAb, thyroid ultrasound and orbital computed tomography findings. V was clipped by 0 bases and J by 1 base, with 9 bases between them. CDR3 size: 15 residues. Germline V lookup: CDR1 SGHAT, CDR2 FQNNGV. Amplified TCR beta CDR3 regions derived from RNA transcripts. Using the HTBI primer set, a first-round RT-PCR was run on the TCR CDR3. TCRdb re-derived calls from the multiplex PCR reads in MiXCR, one entry per CDR3 protein. The table has about 840,000 distinct CDR3 sequences, 38% seen once. With regard to this clonotype: Its antigen is as yet unknown.

Study results and caveats: Most thyroid clonotypes with frequency above 0.001 were detected in blood. With a median lead of around 6.7 months before onset, the model predicted ophthalmopathy.

The sequencing input was blood. The rearrangement links TRBV11-2 to TRBJ2-5; D perhaps matches TRBD1 (5 bases). The receptor was isolated from a young man with Graves' hyperthyroidism. DNA of the CDR3: TGTGCCAGCAGCTTAGAAGACAGTATCCAAGAGACCCAGTACTTC. It codes for CASSLEDSIQETQYF.